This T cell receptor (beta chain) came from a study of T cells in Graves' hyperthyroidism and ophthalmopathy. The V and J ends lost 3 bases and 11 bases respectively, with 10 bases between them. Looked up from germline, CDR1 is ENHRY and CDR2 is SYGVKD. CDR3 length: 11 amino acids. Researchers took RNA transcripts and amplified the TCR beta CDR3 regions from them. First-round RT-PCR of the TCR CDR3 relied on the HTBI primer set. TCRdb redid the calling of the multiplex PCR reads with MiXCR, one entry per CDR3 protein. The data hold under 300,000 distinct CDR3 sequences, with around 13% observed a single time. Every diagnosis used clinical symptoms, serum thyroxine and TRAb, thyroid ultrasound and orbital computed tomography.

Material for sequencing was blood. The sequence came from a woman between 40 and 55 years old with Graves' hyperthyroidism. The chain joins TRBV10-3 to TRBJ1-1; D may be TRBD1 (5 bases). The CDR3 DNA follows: TGTGCCATCAGTGACAGGGTGAACGCTTTCTTT. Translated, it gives CAISDRVNAFF.